This T cell receptor beta chain was recovered during a study of STAT3 mutations in large granular lymphocyte leukemia. Across the study: Roughly half the longitudinally sequenced T-LGLL patients had canonical STAT3 mutations. 40% of treated T-LGLL patients showed hematologic response to immunosuppression.

Data came from immunoSEQ multiplex PCR; TCRdb stores just in-frame clones and leaves some out. In the table there are about 42,000 clones, approximately 78% of which are singletons. V was cut by 5 bases and J by 2 bases, with 11 bases left in between. The CDR3 length is 14 residues. The germline CDR1 and CDR2 sequences are SGHNT and YYREEE (reference sequence). Study-wide points: In 6 of 18 patients, new TCR clonotypes emerged after therapy. Clonal expansion was inferred from other time points because no sample existed at each clone's first appearance. Every T-LGLL patient had at least one immunodominant TCRbeta clonotype.

In regard to this clone: Its antigen remains unknown.

Source material: PBMCs. The receptor was derived from a human donor with T large granular lymphocyte leukemia. Some clones in this sample may be carry-over from other donors' samples. The chain employs TRBV5-4 and TRBJ1-5; TRBD1 might be the D (5 bases). This CDR3 is CASRPGGRNQPQHF. The CDR3 coding sequence is TGTGCCAGCAGACCGGGGGGTCGCAATCAGCCCCAGCATTTT.